Following are 20 T cell receptor beta chains from one sample sequenced in a study of blood T cell repertoires in COVID-19. Produced via immunoSEQ multiplex PCR; TCRdb's table is partial and in-frame only. Here the sample spans 450,000 to 500,000 clones, approximately 85% being singletons. The source material was peripheral blood. The source is a human donor in a cohort sampled during active COVID-19.

In its sample, this clone was seen once. The V call is TRBV7-9, the J call TRBJ1-6; TRBD1 matches 9 bases. Germline trimming cut 5 bases from V and 7 bases from J; bases unmatched to any gene: 6. CDR1 SEHNR and CDR2 FQNEAQ come from the germline V gene (reference sequence). This CDR3 region has 15 residues. CDR3 amino acids: CASSPDRGVNSPLHF. The CDR3 DNA follows: TGTGCCAGCAGCCCGGACAGGGGCGTGAATTCACCCCTCCACTTT.

This clone was counted once. The chain is built from TRBV25-1 and TRBJ1-2, with a possible D match to TRBD1 (6 bases). Trimming pared 7 bases from V and 3 bases from J, leaving 18 bases between. The CDR3 has 15 amino acids. Germline-derived CDR1 and CDR2 are MGHDK and SYGVNS. Here the CDR3 reads CASNSSGQPYYGYTF. CDR3 bases: TGTGCCAGCAACTCATCCGGACAGCCCTACTATGGCTACACCTTC.

This clone was seen only a few times. The chain recombines TRBV7-2 with TRBJ2-2; possibly TRBD2 for D (5 bases). CDR3 length: 15 residues. The germline V gene has CDR1 SGHTA and CDR2 FQGNSA. The germline V and J ends were trimmed by 5 bases and 0 bases, with 10 bases remaining between them. This chain's CDR3 is CASSPILANTGELFF. CDR3 DNA sequence: TGTGCCAGCAGCCCGATACTAGCGAACACCGGGGAGCTGTTTTTT.

The genes are TRBV7-9 and TRBJ2-1, with 11 nucleotides matching TRBD2. The CDR3 contains 15 residues. With 5 bases clipped from V and 9 bases from J, the junction kept 9 bases outside the gene matches. Germline V lookup: CDR1 SEHNR, CDR2 FQNEAQ (reference sequence). In DNA, the CDR3 is TGTGCCAGCAGCATCTCGGGACTAGCGGCATTTGAGCAGTTCTTC. Translating it yields CASSISGLAAFEQFF.

The chain is built from TRBV9 and TRBJ2-3; possible D gene TRBD2, 6 bases. V gave up 5 bases and J gave up 0 bases, with 7 bases separating them. The germline CDR1 and CDR2 sequences are SGDLS and YYNGEE. The CDR3 consists of 13 residues. CDR3 protein: CASRRGSTDTQYF. The DNA for the CDR3 is TGTGCCAGCAGGCGGGGTAGCACAGATACGCAGTATTTT.

A single count supports this clone. The chain employs TRBV5-5 and TRBJ1-2, with 11 bases identical to TRBD1. V trimming: 4 bases; J trimming: 4 bases; junction bases outside the gene matches: 6. The CDR3 runs to 15 residues. Germline values: CDR1 SGHKS, CDR2 YYEKEE (reference sequence). CDR3 sequence: CASSEGQGAVYGYTF. Here the CDR3 DNA reads TGTGCCAGCAGCGAAGGACAGGGGGCGGTCTATGGCTACACCTTC.

The chain is built from TRBV7-9 and TRBJ2-5; a possible D gene is TRBD1 (5 bases). The V end lost 1 base, the J end lost 7 bases, and 10 bases lay between the germline ends. This CDR3 is built from 13 residues. Germline V lookup: CDR1 SEHNR, CDR2 FQNEAQ (reference sequence). CDR3 in DNA: TGTGCCAGCAGCTTAGGCTCCACAGGGACCCAGTACTTC. It yields the protein CASSLGSTGTQYF.

The chain recombines TRBV6-2 or TRBV6-3 with TRBJ2-3, with 9 nucleotides matching TRBD2. Germline V gene lookup returns CDR1 MNHEY and CDR2 SVGEGT. Germline trimming cut 0 bases from V and 4 bases from J; bases unmatched to any gene: 5. This CDR3 is 16 amino acids long. The CDR3 region is CASSYSLRGGPDTQYF. DNA of the CDR3: TGTGCCAGCAGTTACTCGTTGCGGGGGGGGCCAGATACGCAGTATTTT.

The chain links TRBV4-2 to TRBJ2-3, with a possible D match to TRBD2 (5 bases). The CDR3 has 13 amino acids. V was shortened by 0 bases and J by 11 bases, with 12 bases between the two germline ends. Germline CDR1 LGHNA, CDR2 YNFKEQ. The CDR3 protein is CASSQETRGRQYF. In DNA form, the CDR3 reads TGTGCCAGCAGCCAAGAAACTAGAGGCCGGCAGTATTTT.

The V gene is TRBV6-2 or TRBV6-3, the J gene TRBJ2-3; D perhaps matches TRBD2 (7 bases). The CDR3 extends over 16 amino acids. The germline V gene encodes CDR1 MNHEY and CDR2 SVGEGT. Between the trimmed V and J ends, which lost 4 bases and 0 bases, there was a span of 14 bases. CDR3 DNA sequence: TGTGCCAGCAGTTTTTTTGGGGGGGCTAGCACAGATACGCAGTATTTT. Protein product: CASSFFGGASTDTQYF.

CDR3 sequence (DNA): TGTGCCAGCAGCTTAAGTGGGACAGGGGGACACAATGAGCAGTTCTTC. It codes for CASSLSGTGGHNEQFF. This sequence joins TRBV7-3 and TRBJ2-1, with 11 bases that match TRBD1. V lost 1 base to trimming and J lost 5 bases; unmatched junction nucleotides: 4. Germline V gene lookup returns CDR1 SGHTA and CDR2 FQGTGA. This CDR3 is 16 amino acids long.

This clone was recorded many times. The chain couples TRBV9 to TRBJ2-1, with 7 bases aligning to TRBD2. This CDR3 comprises 13 residues. With 4 bases clipped from V and 5 bases from J, the junction kept 3 bases outside the gene matches. Per germline, CDR1 SGDLS and CDR2 YYNGEE. CDR3 DNA: TGTGCCAGCAGCCCCCGGGGGGACAATGAGCAGTTCTTC. Translated, it gives CASSPRGDNEQFF.

The chain employs TRBV7-3 and TRBJ2-1; TRBD1 agrees at 9 bases. CDR3 length: 15 residues. V trimming: 1 base; J trimming: 5 bases; junction bases outside the gene matches: 3. Germline V gene data show CDR1 as SGHTA and CDR2 as FQGTGA. CDR3 bases: TGTGCCAGCAGCTTAATAGGACAGGGGCACAATGAGCAGTTCTTC. Its protein is CASSLIGQGHNEQFF.

The genes are TRBV24-1 and TRBJ2-1; a possible D gene is TRBD2 (8 bases). Trimming removed 0 bases from V and 2 bases from J, with 13 bases in between. This CDR3 has 17 amino acids. Germline V gene sequence: CDR1 KGHDR, CDR2 SFDVKD. In DNA form, the CDR3 reads TGTGCCACCAGTGATTTGGGGACAGCGGGAGCCTACAATGAGCAGTTCTTC. Translated: CATSDLGTAGAYNEQFF.

The CDR3 protein is CASQPQGARNEKLFF. Here the CDR3 DNA reads TGTGCCAGCCAGCCCCAGGGGGCCCGGAATGAAAAACTGTTTTTT. The V gene is TRBV27, the J gene TRBJ1-4, with 8 bases identical to TRBD1. The CDR3 contains 15 residues. Losses at the gene ends were 8 bases for V and 5 bases for J; bases not matched to a gene: 10. Looked up from germline, CDR1 is MNHEY and CDR2 is SMNVEV (reference sequence).

The chain carries TRBV20-1 and TRBJ1-3; D gene unclear. Trimming took off 3 bases at V and 0 bases at J, with 9 bases between the two ends. The germline V gene encodes CDR1 DFQATT and CDR2 SNEGSKA (reference sequence). The CDR3 runs to 14 residues. This CDR3 reads CSASSSVSGNTIYF. CDR3 coding DNA: TGCAGTGCTAGTTCTTCGGTCTCTGGAAACACCATATATTTT.

This chain connects TRBV9 to TRBJ2-3; D perhaps matches TRBD2 (5 bases). V dropped 0 bases and J dropped 2 bases, with 19 bases sitting between them. The CDR3 has 18 residues. Germline V lookup: CDR1 SGDLS, CDR2 YYNGEE. CDR3 nucleotide sequence: TGTGCCAGCAGCGTAGGAGGGAGCCGACGACGTGACACAGATACGCAGTATTTT. It translates to CASSVGGSRRRDTDTQYF.

The rearrangement joins TRBV5-4 to TRBJ1-4, with D unresolved. CDR1 and CDR2 from the germline V gene are SGHNT and YYREEE (reference sequence). This CDR3 contains 15 residues. V was clipped by 3 bases and J by 3 bases, with 12 bases between them. Here the CDR3 DNA reads TGTGCCAGCAGCTCTTCCCCGAACTCTAATGAAAAACTGTTTTTT. It yields the protein CASSSSPNSNEKLFF.

V gene TRBV21-1 combines with J gene TRBJ1-5; the listed D gene, TRBD1, was not tested against the DNA. TRBV21-1 is annotated as a pseudogene. The CDR3 loop spans 14 amino acids. The CDR3, as DNA: TGTGCCAGCGGGCATTCAGGGGAAAATCAGCCCCAGCATTTT. Its protein is CASGHSGENQPQHF.

This rearrangement joins TRBV28 to TRBJ2-1; 7 positions agree with TRBD1. The CDR3 runs to 14 residues. The J segment lost 6 bases and the V segment lost 5 bases, leaving 7 bases of the junction unmatched. Germline CDR1 and CDR2: MDHEN and SYDVKM. Here the CDR3 reads CASSATGWVNEQFF. The CDR3 DNA reads as TGTGCCAGCAGTGCGACAGGGTGGGTCAATGAGCAGTTCTTC.